This TCR beta chain stems from a study of beta chain features in type 1 diabetes. General study results and limits: Researchers could not determine here whether HLA type influences TCRB rearrangement. Across patients, naive, central memory and Treg TCRB repertoires exhibited apparently greater similarity than was observed across healthy donors.

V lost 3 bases and J lost 4; bases outside the gene matches: 4. This CDR3 spans 15 amino acids. The V gene's germline CDR1 is SNHLY and CDR2 FYNNEI. As for this clone: As yet, its antigen is unknown.

Expressed TCRB transcripts got sequenced, as all isolated RNA was reverse transcribed. Naive, central memory and regulatory T cell samples averaged about 3.6 million immunoSEQ reads each. Only in-frame clones appear in the TCRdb table, and some are missing; sequencing was by immunoSEQ multiplex PCR. The sample has around 280,000 clones; 8% are singletons. The J gene is TRBJ2-3, the V gene TRBV2, with 10 bases matching TRBD1. The source material was central memory CD4+ T cells from blood. The sequence derives from a woman in her late teens or twenties in good health. DNA for the CDR3: TGTGCCAGCAGTGAGCAAGGACAGGGGGCAGATACGCAGTATTTT. This gives the protein CASSEQGQGADTQYF.